A single sample is the source of the 30 T cell receptor beta chains below, sequenced in a study of Ad26.COV2.S vaccination and SARS-CoV-2 variants. The method was immunoSEQ multiplex PCR; TCRdb's version includes in-frame clones alone and lacks a portion of them. The sample has 200,000 to 300,000 clones; more than 75% are singletons. Treatment of the sample: 15 to 20 received Ad26.COV2.S at low or high dose, single or two shots; five or six received placebo; per-sample allocation not given. Sampling occurred on day 63 after the first vaccine or placebo injection. Here the sequenced sample was peripheral blood, taken in a trial of Ad26.COV2.S vaccine versus placebo. These receptors originate from a person aged 18 to 65 who received the Ad26.COV2.S COVID-19 vaccine or a placebo.

This clone was found a few times. The chain uses TRBV6-5 and TRBJ2-7, with D perhaps TRBD1 (5 bases). V lost 1 base to trimming and J lost 0 bases, with 10 bases between them. Germline V lookup: CDR1 MNHEY, CDR2 SVGAGI. CDR3 size: 15 residues. CDR3 in DNA: TGTGCCAGCAGTTACTACCTAGGGGTCTCCTACGAGCAGTACTTC. It encodes CASSYYLGVSYEQYF.

This chain connects TRBV30 to TRBJ1-4; D is undetermined. V shed 8 bases and J shed 0 bases, with 7 bases lying between them. Per the germline V gene, CDR1 is GTSNPN and CDR2 is SVGIG (reference sequence). The CDR3 covers 12 residues. This CDR3 is CAGTTTNEKLFF. The CDR3 nucleotides read TGTGCCGGCACAACAACTAATGAAAAACTGTTTTTT.

With regard to this clone: The sample contains more than one DNA sequence encoding this CDR3. The V gene is TRBV7-2, the J gene TRBJ2-7; D possibly uses TRBD1 or TRBD2 (6 bases each). The CDR3 is 14 residues long. Deletions cut 2 bases from V and 0 bases from J, with 8 bases between. Germline assignment: CDR1 SGHTA and CDR2 FQGNSA. DNA for the CDR3: TGTGCCAGCAGCTTATCGGGGGCCTCCTACGAGCAGTACTTC. The encoded protein is CASSLSGASYEQYF.

V is TRBV18 and J is TRBJ1-1; D is possibly TRBD1 (6 bases). Germline V gene data show CDR1 as KGHSH and CDR2 as LQKENI. Trimming stripped 4 bases from V and 2 bases from J, with 11 bases between. The CDR3 is made up of 14 amino acids. In nucleotides, the CDR3 is TGTGCCAGCTCACAGAACAGGGCCAACACTGAAGCTTTCTTT. It codes for CASSQNRANTEAFF.

The V and J genes are TRBV28 and TRBJ1-2; no firm D call. This CDR3 spans 15 amino acids. Germline V lookup: CDR1 MDHEN, CDR2 SYDVKM. Trimming took off 4 bases at V and 0 bases at J, with 12 bases between the two ends. The DNA for the CDR3 is TGTGCCAGCAGTTCAGTTTGGGTAGCTAACTATGGCTACACCTTC. This codes for CASSSVWVANYGYTF.

V is TRBV28 and J is TRBJ1-5; 11 nucleotides agree with TRBD1. Germline V gene data show CDR1 as MDHEN and CDR2 as SYDVKM. J lost 1 base, V lost 5 bases, and 7 bases had no gene match. The CDR3 loop spans 17 amino acids. The CDR3 spells CASSPRTGGTSNQPQHF. The CDR3, as DNA: TGTGCCAGCAGTCCGCGGACAGGGGGCACGAGCAATCAGCCCCAGCATTTT.

The rearrangement links TRBV28 to TRBJ2-7, with D hard to call. Per germline, CDR1 MDHEN and CDR2 SYDVKM. V lost 4 bases to trimming and J lost 6 bases, with 19 bases between them. The CDR3 sequence is 15 residues long. CDR3 sequence: CASSYPIGKEAEQYF. In DNA, the CDR3 is TGTGCCAGCAGTTACCCCATTGGGAAAGAGGCCGAGCAGTACTTC.

The rearrangement joins TRBV15 to TRBJ1-5; TRBD1 is a possible D gene (6 bases). V lost 0 bases and J lost 3, with 12 bases in between. The CDR3 length is 16 residues. The germline V gene has CDR1 LNHNV and CDR2 YYDKDF (reference sequence). The CDR3 DNA reads as TGTGCCACCAGCAGAGATCCAGGACAGTTCAATCAGCCCCAGCATTTT. Protein sequence: CATSRDPGQFNQPQHF.

This clone showed up just once. The gene calls are TRBV6-2 or TRBV6-3 and TRBJ2-7, with unresolved D. The CDR3 extends over 16 amino acids. Germline values: CDR1 MNHEY, CDR2 SVGEGT. Trimming pared 0 bases from V and 0 bases from J, leaving 12 bases between. The CDR3 DNA is TGTGCCAGCAGTTACTCGGATGTCGGCATCTCCTACGAGCAGTACTTC. This codes for CASSYSDVGISYEQYF.

The rearrangement links TRBV10-3 to TRBJ1-6, with TRBD1 matching 7 bases. Trimming cost V 8 bases and J 6 bases; bases outside gene matches: 13. The CDR3 loop spans 16 amino acids. Per the germline V gene, CDR1 is ENHRY and CDR2 is SYGVKD. The CDR3 DNA sequence: TGTGCCATCTCGGTCGACAGGGCGGTGGGTAATTCACCCCTCCACTTT. Translation: CAISVDRAVGNSPLHF.

The J gene is TRBJ1-1, the V gene TRBV7-6; tentative D call: TRBD1 (6 bases). This CDR3 has 14 amino acids. The ends were cut back, 5 bases at V and 4 bases at J, with 14 bases in the middle. Per the germline V gene, CDR1 is SGHVS and CDR2 is FNYEAQ. CDR3 sequence: CASSPRGAGTEAFF. In DNA, the CDR3 is TGTGCCAGCAGCCCGCGGGGGGCCGGCACTGAAGCTTTCTTT. The full variable domain, with the rest looked up from reference TRBV7-6 and TRBJ1-1, is GAGVSQSPRYKVTKRGQDVALRCDPISGHVSLYWYRQALGQGPEFLTYFNYEAQQDKSGLPNDRFSAERPEGSISTLTIQRTEQRDSAMYRCASSPRGAGTEAFFGQGTRLTVV.

The genes are TRBV3-1 (or the pseudogene TRBV3-2) and TRBJ1-6, with D tentatively TRBD1 (6 bases). Trimming removed 1 base at V and 18 bases at J, with 16 bases between. CDR3 length: 13 amino acids. Germline V gene sequence: CDR1 LGHDT, CDR2 YNNKEL (reference sequence). This CDR3 is CASSQGTASLHHF. CDR3 nucleotide sequence: TGTGCCAGCAGCCAAGGGACAGCCTCCTTGCACCACTTT.

This clone was detected only a few times. The genes are TRBV18 and TRBJ2-7; 10 nucleotides line up with TRBD1. The trim removed 1 base at V and 5 bases at J, leaving 14 bases unmatched. The CDR3 is 18 residues long. From germline, CDR1 is KGHSH and CDR2 LQKENI. The CDR3 nucleotides are TGTGCCAGCTCACCACTATTGGACAGGGGGAAATCGGACCACGAGCAGTACTTC. Protein product: CASSPLLDRGKSDHEQYF.

This chain joins TRBV5-4 and TRBJ2-2, with D maybe TRBD1 (7 bases). In germline, CDR1 is SGHNT, CDR2 YYREEE (reference sequence). The CDR3 has 16 residues. The ends were cut back, 2 bases at V and 5 bases at J, with 16 bases in the middle. The CDR3 DNA reads TGTGCCAGCAGCTTAGGTGGCAGGGGGGTTACCGGGGAGCTGTTTTTT. This translates into CASSLGGRGVTGELFF.

The chain is built from TRBV6-1 and TRBJ2-3; possibly TRBD2 for D (6 bases). Germline CDR1 and CDR2: MNHNS and SASEGT. V gave up 4 bases and J gave up 2 bases, with 16 bases separating them. This CDR3 comprises 16 residues. The CDR3 nucleotides read TGTGCCAGCAGTGTCCTTTCAGGGACTTACACAGATACGCAGTATTTT. This codes for CASSVLSGTYTDTQYF.

The J gene is TRBJ2-5, the V gene TRBV19; D ambiguous. The CDR3 extends over 12 amino acids. Per the germline V gene, CDR1 is LNHDA and CDR2 is SQIVND (reference sequence). V gave up 7 bases and J gave up 7 bases, with 13 bases separating them. The CDR3 sequence is CASTDRRGTQYF. DNA for the CDR3: TGTGCCAGTACTGATCGGAGAGGGACCCAGTACTTC.

The chain couples TRBV9 to TRBJ1-1; tentative D call: TRBD1 (6 bases). This CDR3 spans 15 amino acids. Trimming stripped 3 bases from V and 3 bases from J, with 15 bases between. Germline assignment: CDR1 SGDLS and CDR2 YYNGEE. The CDR3 is CASSGPIGGHTEAFF. The CDR3 nucleotides read TGTGCCAGCAGCGGGCCCATCGGGGGGCACACTGAAGCTTTCTTT.

The V and J genes are TRBV11-2 and TRBJ1-4, with 11 bases matching TRBD1. The CDR3 is made up of 15 amino acids. Germline V gives CDR1 SGHAT, CDR2 FQNNGV. Trimming cost V 1 base and J 8 bases; bases outside gene matches: 3. The DNA for the CDR3 is TGTGCCAGCAGCTTAGCGGGACAGGGGGGGGAAAAACTGTTTTTT. The encoded protein is CASSLAGQGGEKLFF.

The chain combines TRBV6-6 with TRBJ2-1; no reliable D call. V shed 2 bases and J shed 7 bases, with 3 bases lying between them. The CDR3 length is 11 residues. Germline V lookup: CDR1 MNHNY, CDR2 SVGAGI (reference sequence). The CDR3 DNA reads as TGTGCCAGCAGTTACACTAATGAGCAGTTCTTC. It codes for CASSYTNEQFF.

This rearrangement joins TRBV5-4 to TRBJ2-1; maybe TRBD2 (6 bases). The V end lost 3 bases, the J end lost 3 bases, and 10 bases lay between the germline ends. Germline assignment: CDR1 SGHNT and CDR2 YYREEE (reference sequence). This CDR3 has 14 amino acids. The CDR3 DNA reads TGTGCCAGCAGCTCGGGACTGGACTACAATGAGCAGTTCTTC. It codes for CASSSGLDYNEQFF.

The chain joins TRBV16 to TRBJ1-5; no reliable D call. This CDR3 has 15 residues. The V gene lost 0 bases and the J gene lost 3 bases, with 9 bases spanning the gap. Germline V gene data show CDR1 as KGHSY and CDR2 as FQNENV. The chain's CDR3 is CASSQSGTPNQPQHF. In DNA form, the CDR3 reads TGTGCCAGCAGCCAATCAGGCACACCCAATCAGCCCCAGCATTTT. The entire variable domain, with the rest obtained from reference TRBV16 and TRBJ1-5, is as follows: GEEVAQTPKHLVRGEGQKAKLYCAPIKGHSYVFWYQQVLKNEFKFLISFQNENVFDETGMPKERFSAKCLPNSPCSLEIQATKLEDSAVYFCASSQSGTPNQPQHFGDGTRLSIL.

The chain combines TRBV27 with TRBJ1-5; D is perhaps TRBD1 (5 bases). The CDR3 has 16 amino acids. Between the trimmed V and J ends, which lost 1 base and 1 base, there was a span of 11 bases. Germline values: CDR1 MNHEY, CDR2 SMNVEV (reference sequence). Here the CDR3 DNA reads TGTGCCAGCAGTTTATGGGCAGGGCTGAGCAATCAGCCCCAGCATTTT. It yields the protein CASSLWAGLSNQPQHF.

The chain has TRBV6-2 or TRBV6-3 and TRBJ2-7; TRBD2 matches at 12 bases. V shed 0 bases and J 1 base; nucleotides not matched to a gene: 13. This CDR3 spans 20 amino acids. CDR1 and CDR2 from the germline V gene are MNHEY and SVGEGT. The DNA of the CDR3 is TGTGCCAGCAGTTACTCGAGGCGTCTAGCGGGGGGGCCGCGGTCCTACGAGCAGTACTTC. Its protein is CASSYSRRLAGGPRSYEQYF.

The rearrangement joins TRBV6-2 or TRBV6-3 to TRBJ2-2; D may be TRBD2 (6 bases). V shed 4 bases and J shed 1 base, with 10 bases lying between them. The CDR3 is 15 residues long. Germline CDR1 reads MNHEY; CDR2 reads SVGEGT. In DNA form, the CDR3 reads TGTGCCAGCAGTTCGGCGGGGCAGAACACCGGGGAGCTGTTTTTT. Its protein product is CASSSAGQNTGELFF.

This clone came up once. The rearrangement links TRBV9 to TRBJ1-4; 11 positions agree with TRBD1. The CDR3 is 16 amino acids. With V trimmed by 0 bases and J by 7 bases, 5 bases remained unmatched. CDR1 and CDR2 (germline): SGDLS, YYNGEE. The CDR3 is CASSVEDRGPGEKLFF. CDR3 in DNA: TGTGCCAGCAGCGTAGAGGACAGGGGGCCAGGTGAAAAACTGTTTTTT.

The gene calls are TRBV11-2 and TRBJ1-1; D might be TRBD1 (5 bases). V lost 2 bases and J 2 bases, leaving 12 bases between the germline ends. Germline V gene lookup returns CDR1 SGHAT and CDR2 FQNNGV. The CDR3 is 15 amino acids. CDR3 nucleotide sequence: TGTGCCAGCAGCTTAACCGGGACGGGAAACACTGAAGCTTTCTTT. Protein product: CASSLTGTGNTEAFF.

This clone was found a few times. Other DNA sequences within the sample encode an identical CDR3. The chain combines TRBV6-2 or TRBV6-3 with TRBJ2-7, with a possible D match to TRBD2 (6 bases). Germline CDR1 and CDR2: MNHEY and SVGEGT. V was pared by 2 bases and J by 1 base, with 9 bases between. This CDR3 has 14 residues. CDR3 sequence reads: CASSYLEGSYEQYF. The CDR3 DNA follows: TGTGCCAGCAGTTACCTGGAGGGGTCCTACGAGCAGTACTTC.

The gene calls are TRBV21-1 and TRBJ1-4; the D call in the table, TRBD1, was not verified against the DNA. TRBV21-1 is a documented pseudogene. CDR3 length equals 18 residues. The CDR3 spells CASSTQTGSNQVNEKLFF. The DNA of the CDR3 is TGTGCCAGCAGCACCCAGACAGGCTCGAACCAGGTCAATGAAAAACTGTTTTTT.

The rearrangement uses TRBV7-5 and TRBJ2-2; the DNA was not used to check the table's D call, TRBD2. TRBV7-5 is annotated as a pseudogene. The CDR3 contains 19 residues. CDR3 coding DNA: TGTGCCAGAAGCCCCGGGAACATACCATTAGCCAGGAACACCGGGGAGCTGTTTTTT. Residues: CARSPGNIPLARNTGELFF.

The chain carries TRBV11-2 and TRBJ2-1; 14 bases match TRBD2. Trimming at V came to 5 bases and at J to 8 bases, leaving 14 bases not matched to a gene. CDR1 is SGHAT, CDR2 FQNNGV, per germline. This CDR3 is 18 amino acids long. The CDR3, as DNA: TGTGCCAGCAGCCCTAGTTGGACTAGCGGGGGGCTTAGCGATGAGCAGTTCTTC. It specifies CASSPSWTSGGLSDEQFF. The entire variable domain, with the rest obtained from reference TRBV11-2 and TRBJ2-1, is as follows: EAGVAQSPRYKIIEKRQSVAFWCNPISGHATLYWYQQILGQGPKLLIQFQNNGVVDDSQLPKDRFSAERLKGVDSTLKIQPAKLEDSAVYLCASSPSWTSGGLSDEQFFGPGTRLTVL.